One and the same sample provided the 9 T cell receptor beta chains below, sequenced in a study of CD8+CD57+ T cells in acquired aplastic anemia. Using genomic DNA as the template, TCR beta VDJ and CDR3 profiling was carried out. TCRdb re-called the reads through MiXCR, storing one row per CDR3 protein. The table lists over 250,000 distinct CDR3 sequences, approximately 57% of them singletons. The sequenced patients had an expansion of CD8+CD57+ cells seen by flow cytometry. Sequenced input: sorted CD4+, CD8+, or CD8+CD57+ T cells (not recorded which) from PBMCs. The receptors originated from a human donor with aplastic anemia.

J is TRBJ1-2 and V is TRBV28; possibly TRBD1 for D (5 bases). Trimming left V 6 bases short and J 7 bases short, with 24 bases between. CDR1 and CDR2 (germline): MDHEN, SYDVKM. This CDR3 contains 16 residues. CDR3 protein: CASSRSRGHHRLGYTF. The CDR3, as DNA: TGTGCCAGCAGCCGCTCCCGAGGACACCATCGTCTTGGCTACACCTTC.

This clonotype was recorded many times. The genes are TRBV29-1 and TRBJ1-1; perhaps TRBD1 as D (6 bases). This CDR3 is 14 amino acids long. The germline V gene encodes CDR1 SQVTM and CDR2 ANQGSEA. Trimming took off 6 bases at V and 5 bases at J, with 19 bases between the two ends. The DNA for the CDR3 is TGCAGCGTGGCGGGGAGAGGGGGAAGTACTGAAGCTTTCTTT. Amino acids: CSVAGRGGSTEAFF.

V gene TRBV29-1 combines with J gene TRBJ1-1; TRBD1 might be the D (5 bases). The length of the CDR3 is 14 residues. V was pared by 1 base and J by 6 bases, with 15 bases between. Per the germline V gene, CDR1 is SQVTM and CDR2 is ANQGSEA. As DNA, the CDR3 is TGCAGCGTTGAAGGTTTAGGGGCAGCCCCTGAAGCTTTCTTT. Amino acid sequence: CSVEGLGAAPEAFF. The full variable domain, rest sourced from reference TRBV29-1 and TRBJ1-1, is SAVISQKPSRDICQRGTSLTIQCQVDSQVTMMFWYRQQPGQSLTLIATANQGSEATYESGFVIDKFPISRPNLTFSTLTVSNMSPEDSSIYLCSVEGLGAAPEAFFGQGTRLTVV.

CDR3 region: CASSLADNRNQPQHF. The CDR3 region has the DNA TGTGCCAGCAGCTTGGCCGACAATCGGAATCAGCCCCAGCATTTT. The V and J genes are TRBV5-8 and TRBJ1-5; no reliable D call. Germline V lookup: CDR1 SGHTS, CDR2 YDEGEE. V lost 0 bases and J 4 bases, leaving 11 bases between the germline ends. The CDR3 loop spans 15 amino acids. The full variable domain, its missing parts supplied by reference TRBV5-8 and TRBJ1-5, is EAGVTQSPTHLIKTRGQQATLRCSPISGHTSVYWYQQALGLGLQFLLWYDEGEERNRGNFPPRFSGRQFPNYSSELNVNALELEDSALYLCASSLADNRNQPQHFGDGTRLSIL.

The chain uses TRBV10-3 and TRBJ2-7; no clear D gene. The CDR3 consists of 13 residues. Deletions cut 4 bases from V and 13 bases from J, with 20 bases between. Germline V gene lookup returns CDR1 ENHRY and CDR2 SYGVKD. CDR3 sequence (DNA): TGTGCCATCAGTGCAAATCTTCGGGCCGGTCCATACTTC. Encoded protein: CAISANLRAGPYF.

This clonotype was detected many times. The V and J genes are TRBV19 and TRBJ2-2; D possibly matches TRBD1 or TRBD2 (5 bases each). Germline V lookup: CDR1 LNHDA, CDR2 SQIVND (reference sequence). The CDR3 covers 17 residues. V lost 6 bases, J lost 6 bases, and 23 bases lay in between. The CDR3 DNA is TGTGCCAGTAGAATTCGAGGGGCGCATTTGATTTCCGGGGAGCTGTTTTTT. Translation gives CASRIRGAHLISGELFF.

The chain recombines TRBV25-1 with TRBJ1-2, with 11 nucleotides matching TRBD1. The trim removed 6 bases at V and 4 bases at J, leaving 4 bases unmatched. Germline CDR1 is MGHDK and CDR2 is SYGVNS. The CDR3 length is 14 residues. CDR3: CASSSGTGGYGYTF. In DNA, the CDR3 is TGTGCCAGCAGCTCCGGGACAGGGGGCTATGGCTACACCTTC.

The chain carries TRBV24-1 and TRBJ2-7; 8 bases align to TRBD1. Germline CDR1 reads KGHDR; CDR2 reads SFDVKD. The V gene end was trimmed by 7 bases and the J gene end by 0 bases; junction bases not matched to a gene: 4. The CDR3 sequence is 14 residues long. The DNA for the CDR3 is TGTGCCACCAGCCCTGGGACAGGCTCCTACGAGCAGTACTTC. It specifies CATSPGTGSYEQYF.

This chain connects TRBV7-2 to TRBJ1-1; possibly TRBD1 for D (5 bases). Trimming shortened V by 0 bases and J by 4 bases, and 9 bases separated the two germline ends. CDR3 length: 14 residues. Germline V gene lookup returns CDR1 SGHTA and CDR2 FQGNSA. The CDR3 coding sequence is TGTGCCAGCAGCTTAGCGGCAGGGCGCACTGAAGCTTTCTTT. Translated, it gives CASSLAAGRTEAFF.